These 2 T cell receptor beta chains were sequenced from one sample in a study of early T cells in non-severe SARS-CoV-2 infection. MiXCR, run by TCRdb on the 5' RACE reads, gives a single entry per CDR3 protein. The table includes some 45,000 distinct CDR3 sequences, approximately 9% detected once. This material consisted of whole blood, taken at baseline. The receptors shown here come from an adult who was a healthcare worker with PCR-confirmed SARS-CoV-2 infection or an uninfected control (not recorded which).

This clonotype was seen only a few times. The CDR3 protein is CSAEPGGSGNTIYF. The CDR3 nucleotides read TGCAGTGCGGAGCCCGGCGGATCTGGAAACACCATATATTTT. The chain links TRBV20-1 to TRBJ1-3; D unclear. CDR1 and CDR2 from the germline V gene are DFQATT and SNEGSKA (reference sequence). The germline V and J ends were trimmed by 6 bases and 1 base, with 13 bases remaining between them. The CDR3 sequence is 14 residues long.

The chain couples TRBV5-1 to TRBJ2-5, with TRBD1 as a possible D gene (6 bases). V shed 4 bases and J shed 0 bases, with 10 bases lying between them. The CDR3 has 14 residues. Germline lookup yields CDR1 SGHRS and CDR2 YFSETQ. Written as DNA, the CDR3 is TGCGCCAGCAGCCAACGGACAGACCAAGAGACCCAGTACTTC. This translates into CASSQRTDQETQYF.